The TCR beta chain under discussion was sequenced for a study of T cells in tuberculosis. Profiled with immunoSEQ multiplex PCR; TCRdb holds only in-frame clones, not every one. The sample yields over 25,000 clones, over 95% seen once. The germline gives CDR1 SGDLS, CDR2 YYNGEE. This CDR3 is built from 17 residues. Trimming took 3 bases from V and 5 from J; bases not matched to a gene: 11. The sample comprised PBMCs. This sequence joins TRBV9 and TRBJ1-2; 12 bases fit TRBD1. The TCR originated in a donor aged 5-35 years with latent tuberculosis or without tuberculosis infection. CDR3 coding DNA: TGTGCCAGCAGCGGTTTGGGACAGGGGGCGGCCGGGTATGGCTACACCTTC. Its protein product is CASSGLGQGAAGYGYTF.